The 30 T cell receptor beta chains listed next were all sequenced from one sample in a study of Ad26.COV2.S vaccination and SARS-CoV-2 variants. The sample's treatment: approximately 18 received Ad26.COV2.S at low or high dose, single or two shots; about five received placebo; per-sample allocation not given. Sampling was performed 63 days after the first vaccine or placebo injection. Sequenced by immunoSEQ multiplex PCR; TCRdb stores in-frame clones only, minus some. Here the sample spans some 420,000 clones, approximately 87% being singletons. The source material was peripheral blood, sampled in a trial of Ad26.COV2.S vaccine versus placebo. The origin of the receptors is a person between 18 and 65 years old who received the Ad26.COV2.S COVID-19 vaccine or a placebo.

V gene TRBV5-1 combines with J gene TRBJ1-1, with D perhaps matching TRBD1 (5 bases). Trimming left V 4 bases short and J 3 bases short, with 16 bases between. This CDR3 has 15 residues. Germline values: CDR1 SGHRS, CDR2 YFSETQ. CDR3 loop: CASSPLGLGDTEAFF. CDR3 coding DNA: TGCGCCAGCAGCCCGCTGGGACTCGGGGACACTGAAGCTTTCTTT.

This chain links TRBV27 with TRBJ2-3, with unresolved D. Trimming took 6 bases from V and 2 from J, leaving 9 bases between them. Germline-derived CDR1 and CDR2 are MNHEY and SMNVEV (reference sequence). The CDR3 is 13 residues long. CDR3 protein: CASRGHLTDTQYF. The CDR3, as DNA: TGTGCCAGCAGAGGCCATCTCACAGATACGCAGTATTTT.

The chain recombines TRBV21-1 with TRBJ2-7. TRBV21-1 is annotated as a pseudogene. This CDR3 has 14 residues. CDR3 nucleotide sequence: TGTGCCAGCAGAAAGGGGGGCAGAGGCTACGAGCAGTACTTC. As protein: CASRKGGRGYEQYF.

The chain carries TRBV7-9 and TRBJ2-3, with TRBD2 matching 11 bases. The CDR3 consists of 18 residues. Germline V gene sequence: CDR1 SEHNR, CDR2 FQNEAQ (reference sequence). The V and J ends lost 1 base and 4 bases, in that order; junction bases with no gene match: 10. CDR3 protein: CASSLVAGTSGPSDTQYF. The CDR3 DNA reads as TGTGCCAGCAGCTTAGTGGCCGGGACTAGCGGACCTTCAGATACGCAGTATTTT.

Concerning this clone: One end of the junction fails to match germline, which may point to a read error. This CDR3 is CASSLGGSGGIF. The CDR3 bases are TGTGCCAGCAGCTTGGGGGGCTCCGGGGGTATCTTT. The chain links TRBV5-4 to TRBJ1-1, with D perhaps matching TRBD1 (5 bases). The CDR3 consists of 12 residues. CDR1 is SGHNT, CDR2 YYREEE, per germline (reference sequence).

The chain carries TRBV4-1 and TRBJ2-3; D unclear. The ends were cut back, 0 bases at V and 7 bases at J, with 11 bases in the middle. CDR3 length: 14 amino acids. Germline loops: CDR1 MGHRA, CDR2 YSYEKL. The CDR3 nucleotides are TGCGCCAGCAGCCAAGAATTTTCAGCCAATACGCAGTATTTT. The encoded protein is CASSQEFSANTQYF.

The CDR3 loop reads CASSDFNSGGHTQYF. Here the CDR3 DNA reads TGTGCCAGCAGTGACTTTAATAGCGGGGGCCATACGCAGTATTTT. The chain has TRBV6-4 and TRBJ2-3, with TRBD2 matching 9 bases. CDR3 size: 15 residues. Germline-derived CDR1 and CDR2 are MRHNA and SNTAGT. With V trimmed by 1 base and J by 7 bases, 6 bases remained unmatched.

The chain recombines TRBV6-2 or TRBV6-3 with TRBJ1-1; D may be TRBD1 (5 bases). Germline V CDR1 and CDR2: MNHEY, SVGEGT. With 5 bases removed from V and 4 bases from J, the gap between germline ends came to 14 bases. This CDR3 has 14 amino acids. The CDR3 DNA sequence: TGTGCCAGCAGTCCGTCCAGGGTGGGCACTGAAGCTTTCTTT. Protein: CASSPSRVGTEAFF.

In regard to this clone: Other DNA sequences of this sample code for an identical CDR3. The rearrangement links TRBV7-3 to TRBJ2-3; D is undetermined. In germline, CDR1 is SGHTA, CDR2 FQGTGA. The CDR3 contains 13 residues. The V gene lost 2 bases and the J gene lost 1 base, with 4 bases spanning the gap. This chain's CDR3 is CASSLERTDTQYF. CDR3 bases: TGTGCCAGCAGCTTAGAGCGCACAGATACGCAGTATTTT. Drawing the rest from reference TRBV7-3 and TRBJ2-3, the complete variable domain is GAGVSQTPSNKVTEKGKYVELRCDPISGHTALYWYRQSLGQGPEFLIYFQGTGAADDSGLPNDRFFAVRPEGSVSTLKIQRTERGDSAVYLCASSLERTDTQYFGPGTRLTVL.

The V and J genes are TRBV5-6 and TRBJ2-3; D might be TRBD2 (6 bases). The germline V and J ends were trimmed by 5 bases and 0 bases, with 13 bases remaining between them. The CDR3 extends over 15 amino acids. Germline V gives CDR1 SGHDT, CDR2 YYEEEE. CDR3 sequence (DNA): TGTGCCAGCAGGCCGACCGGGACTAGCACAGATACGCAGTATTTT. The encoded protein is CASRPTGTSTDTQYF.

The rearrangement joins TRBV4-2 to TRBJ2-3; TRBD2 aligns across 8 bases. Germline V CDR1 and CDR2: LGHNA, YNFKEQ. The CDR3 covers 18 residues. V shed 1 base and J 0 bases; nucleotides not matched to a gene: 9. Here the CDR3 DNA reads TGTGCCAGCAGCCAAGTTCGGGGGGGAACCGTAAGCACAGATACGCAGTATTTT. Its translation is CASSQVRGGTVSTDTQYF.

This clone was seen once. This chain joins TRBV5-1 and TRBJ2-7; no definite D call. The ends were cut back, 4 bases at V and 1 base at J, with 6 bases in the middle. Germline V gives CDR1 SGHRS, CDR2 YFSETQ. CDR3 length equals 12 residues. For the CDR3, the DNA is TGCGCCAGCAGCGGCAGTTCCTACGAGCAGTACTTC. It is translated as CASSGSSYEQYF.

The V and J genes are TRBV28 and TRBJ2-2; D gene unclear. This CDR3 region has 12 residues. The germline V gene encodes CDR1 MDHEN and CDR2 SYDVKM. V was trimmed by 6 bases and J by 4 bases, leaving 6 bases between them. The CDR3 DNA follows: TGTGCCAGCAGGTCGGGCACCGGGGAGCTGTTTTTT. Translating gives CASRSGTGELFF.

This chain uses TRBV12-3 or TRBV12-4 with TRBJ2-5; D is uncertain. There are 13 residues in the CDR3. Trimming took 10 bases from V and 5 from J, leaving 17 bases between them. The CDR3 sequence is CATKYGSGETQYF. In DNA, the CDR3 is TGTGCCACCAAATACGGGTCTGGGGAGACCCAGTACTTC.

V gene TRBV4-3 combines with J gene TRBJ1-5, with a tentative D call TRBD1 (6 bases). This CDR3 is 16 amino acids long. The V end lost 0 bases, the J end lost 6 bases, and 15 bases lay between the germline ends. Looked up from germline, CDR1 is LGHNA and CDR2 is YSLEER. In DNA, the CDR3 is TGCGCCAGCAGCCAAGAATTTAGGGGGGCGTTTCAGCCCCAGCATTTT. It is translated as CASSQEFRGAFQPQHF.

The chain couples TRBV4-3 to TRBJ1-3, with a weak D call TRBD1 (5 bases). The V end was cut by 3 bases, the J end by 0 bases, with 15 bases between. Germline CDR1 reads LGHNA; CDR2 reads YSLEER. CDR3 size: 17 residues. The CDR3 is CASSHRFPGGSGNTIYF. The CDR3 DNA reads TGCGCCAGCAGCCATCGATTCCCCGGGGGCTCTGGAAACACCATATATTTT.

The chain recombines TRBV9 with TRBJ2-1, with TRBD2 matching over 9 bases. The ends lost 3 bases at V and 2 bases at J; junction bases unmatched: 3. From germline, CDR1 is SGDLS and CDR2 YYNGEE. This CDR3 contains 15 residues. The CDR3 sequence: CASSDSGGAYNEQFF. CDR3 DNA: TGTGCCAGCAGCGATAGCGGGGGAGCCTACAATGAGCAGTTCTTC.

This clone turned up a few times. Distinct nucleotide sequences in the sample also encode this CDR3. The chain has TRBV18 and TRBJ1-1; D uncertain. The CDR3 spans 13 residues. Germline CDR1 KGHSH, CDR2 LQKENI. Deletions cut 2 bases from V and 1 base from J, with 5 bases between. The CDR3 nucleotides read TGTGCCAGCTCACCAGCAGGGAACACTGAAGCTTTCTTT. The encoded protein is CASSPAGNTEAFF.

The chain has TRBV28 and TRBJ2-7, with 7 positions matching TRBD2. V was clipped by 3 bases and J by 2 bases; unmatched bases: 4. The CDR3 is made up of 14 amino acids. Germline values: CDR1 MDHEN, CDR2 SYDVKM. The CDR3 DNA sequence: TGTGCCAGCAGTTTCGGGGGGATAACCTACGAGCAGTACTTC. It codes for CASSFGGITYEQYF. Full variable domain (rest looked up from reference TRBV28 and TRBJ2-7): DVKVTQSSRYLVKRTGEKVFLECVQDMDHENMFWYRQDPGLGLRLIYFSYDVKMKEKGDIPEGYSVSREKKERFSLILESASTNQTSMYLCASSFGGITYEQYFGPGTRLTVT.

The rearrangement joins TRBV4-3 to TRBJ2-1; D unclear. The CDR3 extends over 15 amino acids. Germline V gives CDR1 LGHNA, CDR2 YSLEER. The V end lost 4 bases, the J end lost 1 base, and 11 bases lay between the germline ends. The CDR3 reads CASSPGAESYNEQFF. The CDR3 nucleotides read TGCGCCAGCAGCCCCGGCGCAGAATCCTACAATGAGCAGTTCTTC.

The chain is built from TRBV11-3 and TRBJ2-1; weak D call: TRBD1 (5 bases). This CDR3 is built from 14 residues. CDR1 SGHNT and CDR2 YENEEA come from the germline V gene. Trimming shortened V by 4 bases and J by 11 bases, and 18 bases separated the two germline ends. For the CDR3, the DNA is TGTGCCAGCAGCTCCGGCGGCGGCGCAGGGAAGCAGTTCTTC. Protein: CASSSGGGAGKQFF.

The count of this clone is one. The chain couples TRBV7-2 to TRBJ1-2; no firm D call. V lost 3 bases, J lost 1 base, and 12 bases lay in between. Germline V CDR1 and CDR2: SGHTA, FQGNSA. This CDR3 is 15 amino acids long. CDR3 loop: CASSFGSTDNYGYTF. Here the CDR3 DNA reads TGTGCCAGCAGCTTCGGGTCGACCGATAACTATGGCTACACCTTC.

V usage is TRBV3-1 (or the pseudogene TRBV3-2) and J usage is TRBJ2-5; 9 bases fit TRBD1. This CDR3 has 16 amino acids. V lost 2 bases and J lost 4; bases outside the gene matches: 8. CDR1 and CDR2 from the germline V gene are LGHDT and YNNKEL (reference sequence). The CDR3 DNA follows: TGTGCCAGCAGCCAATCTTGGGGACAGGGTGTAGAGACCCAGTACTTC. Encoded protein: CASSQSWGQGVETQYF.

This chain connects TRBV5-5 to TRBJ2-7; D may correspond to TRBD1 or TRBD2 (5 bases each). Trimming shortened V by 4 bases and J by 2 bases, and 13 bases separated the two germline ends. Germline CDR1 and CDR2: SGHKS and YYEKEE (reference sequence). The CDR3 has 14 residues. CDR3 residues: CASSLGPGPYEQYF. The CDR3 DNA reads as TGTGCCAGCAGCCTCGGGCCGGGGCCCTACGAGCAGTACTTC.

This chain connects TRBV5-4 to TRBJ2-6; D gene ambiguous. V was cut by 5 bases and J by 7 bases, with 13 bases left in between. Germline values: CDR1 SGHNT, CDR2 YYREEE (reference sequence). This CDR3 spans 14 amino acids. The CDR3 loop is CASSRPSGANVLTF. CDR3 DNA: TGTGCCAGCAGTAGGCCCAGTGGCGCCAACGTCCTGACTTTC.

The chain combines TRBV27 with TRBJ1-1; 7 positions agree with TRBD1. Germline V gene sequence: CDR1 MNHEY, CDR2 SMNVEV (reference sequence). V was clipped by 3 bases and J by 1 base; unmatched bases: 2. The CDR3 is made up of 14 amino acids. This chain's CDR3 is CASSFRTGNTEAFF. The DNA of the CDR3 is TGTGCCAGCAGTTTCCGGACAGGGAACACTGAAGCTTTCTTT.

This sequence joins TRBV5-6 and TRBJ2-2; TRBD2 might be the D (6 bases). Trimming removed 2 bases from V and 4 bases from J, with 21 bases in between. The CDR3 is 18 amino acids. Per germline, CDR1 SGHDT and CDR2 YYEEEE. The DNA for the CDR3 is TGTGCCAGCAGCTTTCGGAGGGTTCGGGGTCGTCGCACCGGGGAGCTGTTTTTT. Its protein product is CASSFRRVRGRRTGELFF.

This sequence joins TRBV4-2 and TRBJ2-5; D remains unclear. The V and J ends lost 4 bases and 0 bases respectively, with 15 bases between them. This CDR3 spans 16 amino acids. The germline gives CDR1 LGHNA, CDR2 YNFKEQ. The CDR3 DNA reads TGTGCCAGCAGCCCTAGGATCAGTGGAGACCAAGAGACCCAGTACTTC. It yields the protein CASSPRISGDQETQYF.

The gene calls are TRBV5-4 and TRBJ2-7; possibly TRBD1 for D (6 bases). Trimming removed 0 bases at V and 2 bases at J, with 9 bases between. From germline, CDR1 is SGHNT and CDR2 YYREEE (reference sequence). This CDR3 has 14 amino acids. In DNA, the CDR3 is TGTGCCAGCAGCTTGGGGCGGACAGCCTACGAGCAGTACTTC. Protein sequence: CASSLGRTAYEQYF.

V is TRBV11-3 and J is TRBJ2-3, with 8 bases identical to TRBD1. V lost 3 bases to trimming and J lost 2 bases; unmatched junction nucleotides: 4. CDR3 length: 15 amino acids. Germline V lookup: CDR1 SGHNT, CDR2 YENEEA. This CDR3 is CASSLGTGPTDTQYF. The DNA for the CDR3 is TGTGCCAGCAGCTTGGGGACAGGACCCACAGATACGCAGTATTTT.